This is a list of T cell receptor beta chains from one sample in a study of blood T cell repertoires in COVID-19. The table came from immunoSEQ multiplex PCR; TCRdb's copy has only in-frame clones and leaves some out. The repertoire has about 85,000 clones, under 85% of them found once; the top ten carry roughly 12%. Sequencing used peripheral blood. These TCRs come from a man aged 65 to 85 with acute or convalescent COVID-19. Each CDR3 is given with its conserved first and last residue. The D gene is left open where the match is weak. Where a row states a size, it is once, few, many or the class of an expanded clone; other rows omit it.

j_call clone_size d_call v_call cdr3_length cdr3_nt cdr3_aa
TRBJ2-7 - TRBD1 TRBV18 15 TGTGCCAGCTCCCCAACAGGGGGCAGTTTTTACGAGCAGTACTTC CASSPTGGSFYEQYF
TRBJ2-6 - - TRBV2 17 TGTGCCAGCAGTGCGGCGACAGCCCTCTCTGGGGCCAACGTCCTGACTTTC CASSAATALSGANVLTF
TRBJ2-1 - - TRBV15 19 TGTGCCACCAGCAGAGATGGACCCTGGACTCACCCTTCCTACAATGAGCAGTTCTTC CATSRDGPWTHPSYNEQFF
TRBJ2-3 - TRBD2 TRBV6-1 19 TGTGCCAGCAGTGAAGGGACTAGCGGGGGTAGGCCGGGGTTCGATACGCAGTATTTT CASSEGTSGGRPGFDTQYF
TRBJ2-4 - - TRBV3-1/TRBV3-2 15 TGTGCCAGCAGCCTACTCGGTGGAGGCAAAAACATTCAGTACTTC CASSLLGGGKNIQYF
TRBJ2-5 - - TRBV5-5 15 TGTGCCAGCAGCGTGAGGCGGGGTCCCCAAGAGACCCAGTACTTC CASSVRRGPQETQYF
TRBJ1-5 few - TRBV19 13 TGTGCCAGTACCATGCGGGGAGTTGGGCCCCAGCATTTT CASTMRGVGPQHF
TRBJ2-5 - - TRBV4-2 17 TGTGCCAGCAGCCAACGTCTTAGGAGCGCCCCGCTGGAGACCCAGTACTTC CASSQRLRSAPLETQYF
TRBJ1-2 - - TRBV7-2 14 TGTGCCAGCAGCTTAAGCGGTGCTAACTATGGCTACACCTTC CASSLSGANYGYTF
TRBJ2-5 few - TRBV19 12 TGTGCCAGTAGGCAGGCGGGAGAGACCCAGTACTTC CASRQAGETQYF
TRBJ2-1 - - TRBV6-5 13 TGTGCCAGCAGTCTGACTATCTACAATGAGCAGTTCTTC CASSLTIYNEQFF
TRBJ1-4 - TRBD1 TRBV6-5 14 TGTGCCAGCAGTCCCCGGGACAGACATGAAAAACTGTTTTTT CASSPRDRHEKLFF
TRBJ1-1 - - TRBV19 13 TGTGCCAGTACTATGTGGGGGCAGAGTGAAGCTTTCTTT CASTMWGQSEAFF
TRBJ1-1 - - TRBV27 15 TGTGCCAGCAGACATCTAACAGGGATGAACACTGAAGCTTTCTTT CASRHLTGMNTEAFF
TRBJ2-1 - TRBD2 TRBV7-8 15 TGTGCCAGCAGCCCTCAGCGGGGGGGCCGGGGTGAGCAGTTCTTC CASSPQRGGRGEQFF
TRBJ2-7 - - TRBV2 14 TGTGCCAGCAGTGAAATGGGGGGCTCCTACGAGCAGTACTTC CASSEMGGSYEQYF
TRBJ1-5 - TRBD1 TRBV3-1/TRBV3-2 15 TGTGCCAGCAGCTCAGGGGGCAAGGGCAATCAGCCCCAGCATTTT CASSSGGKGNQPQHF
TRBJ1-3 - - TRBV30 14 TGTGCCTGGAGTCGCGGGATCTCTGGAAACACCATATATTTT CAWSRGISGNTIYF
TRBJ2-7 - - TRBV3-1/TRBV3-2 15 TGTGCCAGCAGCCAAGGACAGTCTAGCGCGTACGAGCAGTACTTC CASSQGQSSAYEQYF
TRBJ2-3 once TRBD2 TRBV7-6 15 TGTGCCAGCAGCTCAGCGGGGGGGCGGGTAGATACGCAGTATTTT CASSSAGGRVDTQYF
TRBJ2-7 - - TRBV6-5 13 TGTGCCAGCCGAACAGGGAATTTGCACGAGCAGTACTTC CASRTGNLHEQYF
TRBJ2-7 - - TRBV6-2/TRBV6-3 14 TGTGCCAGCAGCCGGGCCGGGACATCCGTAGAGCAGTACTTC CASSRAGTSVEQYF
TRBJ2-1 - - TRBV9 15 TGTGCCAGCAGCGTAGATGGACAGCCCTACAATGAGCAGTTCTTC CASSVDGQPYNEQFF
TRBJ1-1 few - TRBV2 14 TGTGCCAGCAGTGAAGCGGCAGGGACTACTGAAGCTTTCTTT CASSEAAGTTEAFF
TRBJ1-4 - TRBD1 TRBV4-1 16 TGCGCCAGCAGCCACGATGGGACAGGGGGGGGCGAAAAACTGTTTTTT CASSHDGTGGGEKLFF
TRBJ2-3 - TRBD2 TRBV24-1 12 TGTGCCACCGGGGGGGAGGAAGATACGCAGTATTTT CATGGEEDTQYF
TRBJ1-1 - - TRBV6-5 13 TGTGCCAGCAGTTTTGGGGCCACCACTGAAGCTTTCTTT CASSFGATTEAFF
TRBJ2-7 - TRBD1 TRBV9 15 TGTGCCAGCAGCCCTCCCGGGACAGCCGCGAAAGAGCAGTACTTC CASSPPGTAAKEQYF
TRBJ1-2 - - TRBV11-2 14 TGTGCCAGCAGCCCCCAGATGACTAACTATGGCTACACCTTC CASSPQMTNYGYTF
TRBJ2-2 once - TRBV6-5 13 TGTGCCAGCAGACCAGGGATGGGCGGGGAGCTGTTTTTT CASRPGMGGELFF
TRBJ1-2 - - TRBV6-4 11 TGTGCCAGCAGGGGAGAGGGAGGCTACACCTTC CASRGEGGYTF
TRBJ1-1 - - TRBV5-6 12 TGTGCCAGCAGCTTGGCGGGATGGATCGCTTTCTTT CASSLAGWIAFF
TRBJ1-4 - - TRBV6-2/TRBV6-3 14 TGTGCCAGCAGTTTTGGGCAGTTTAATGAAAAACTGTTTTTT CASSFGQFNEKLFF
TRBJ1-1 - - TRBV6-5 13 TGTGCCAGCAGCGGACAAAAGAGCACTGAAGCTTTCTTT CASSGQKSTEAFF
TRBJ1-1 - - TRBV5-4 14 TGTGCCAGCAGGCCTCCAGGGGCTGGGACTGAAGCTTTCTTT CASRPPGAGTEAFF
TRBJ1-2 - - TRBV5-1 14 TGCGCCAGCAGCCACTTTGGCGGGTCAAAGGGCTACACCTTC CASSHFGGSKGYTF
TRBJ2-2 - - TRBV2 13 TGTGCCAGCAGTGAGAGGGCCACCGGGGAGCTGTTTTTT CASSERATGELFF
TRBJ1-5 once - TRBV18 14 TGTGCCAGCTCACCCAGTAATAGCAATCAGCCCCAGCATTTT CASSPSNSNQPQHF
TRBJ2-1 few TRBD2 TRBV19 18 TGTGCCAGTAGACCAGCGGGGGCCATAACGAGCTCCTACAATGAGCAGTTCTTC CASRPAGAITSSYNEQFF
TRBJ2-1 - - TRBV7-6 18 TGTGCCAGCAGCTTAGGGGTGGGTGCGGGGGCCTCCTACAATGAGCAGTTCTTC CASSLGVGAGASYNEQFF